These T cell receptor beta chains were read from a single sample in a study of tumor and adjacent non-tumor tissue in lung cancer. TCRdb reprocessed the multiplex PCR reads via MiXCR and lists one record per CDR3 protein. The profile shows about 200,000 distinct CDR3 sequences, around 70% of them singletons. Sequencing was performed on lung tumor tissue. The receptors stem from a man in his sixties with non-small cell lung cancer. CDR3s include the opening cysteine and the closing phenylalanine or tryptophan. The order of the fields is CDR3 protein, CDR3 DNA, V gene, D gene, J gene, clone size. A D gene is named only where the DNA matches it firmly. Some rows have no size entry. The others give once, few or many, or a class for an expanded clone.

CDR3 protein: CASSNSWDRVKAYEQYF
CDR3 DNA: TGTGCCAGCAGTAACTCGTGGGACAGGGTTAAAGCCTACGAGCAGTACTTC
V gene: TRBV6-5
D gene: TRBD1
J gene: TRBJ2-7
clone size: -

CDR3 protein: CASGQGRDPLVPNYGYTF
CDR3 DNA: TGCGCCAGCGGCCAAGGCCGGGACCCTCTTGTCCCTAACTATGGCTACACCTTC
V gene: TRBV4-3
D gene: -
J gene: TRBJ1-2
clone size: -

CDR3 protein: CASSLGRHGGEQYF
CDR3 DNA: TGTGCCAGCAGCTTGGGACGCCATGGAGGCGAGCAGTACTTC
V gene: TRBV5-6
D gene: -
J gene: TRBJ2-7
clone size: few

CDR3 protein: CASNQPGGSEAFF
CDR3 DNA: TGTGCCAGCAACCAACCGGGCGGTTCTGAAGCTTTCTTT
V gene: TRBV4-1
D gene: -
J gene: TRBJ1-1
clone size: -

CDR3 protein: CIARLSGRAKKTQYF
CDR3 DNA: TGCATTGCTCGACTTAGCGGGAGGGCCAAGAAGACCCAGTACTTC
V gene: TRBV20-1
D gene: TRBD2
J gene: TRBJ2-5
clone size: -

CDR3 protein: CASNQGVARGGRADSSYNEQFF
CDR3 DNA: TGCGCCAGCAACCAAGGAGTAGCCCGGGGCGGGAGGGCCGACAGCTCCTACAATGAGCAGTTCTTC
V gene: TRBV4-3
D gene: TRBD2
J gene: TRBJ2-1
clone size: -

CDR3 protein: CAWGLGTDTQYF
CDR3 DNA: TGTGCCTGGGGACTGGGCACAGATACGCAGTATTTT
V gene: TRBV30
D gene: -
J gene: TRBJ2-3
clone size: few

CDR3 protein: CASSGPGGTQYF
CDR3 DNA: TGCGCCAGCAGTGGACCGGGAGGTACGCAGTATTTT
V gene: TRBV10-1
D gene: TRBD2
J gene: TRBJ2-3
clone size: -

CDR3 protein: CASSYDPAGADTQYF
CDR3 DNA: TGTGCCAGCAGTTACGATCCCGCGGGAGCAGATACGCAGTATTTT
V gene: TRBV6-2/TRBV6-3
D gene: TRBD2
J gene: TRBJ2-3
clone size: many

CDR3 protein: CASSLDRVNQPQHF
CDR3 DNA: TGTGCCAGCAGTCTGGACAGGGTCAATCAGCCCCAGCATTTT
V gene: TRBV7-9
D gene: TRBD1
J gene: TRBJ1-5
clone size: -

CDR3 protein: CSVESQMNTEAFF
CDR3 DNA: TGCAGCGTTGAGTCACAGATGAACACTGAAGCTTTCTTT
V gene: TRBV29-1
D gene: -
J gene: TRBJ1-1
clone size: many

CDR3 protein: CASSLGRDYTF
CDR3 DNA: TGTGCCAGCAGCCTGGGGAGGGACTACACCTTC
V gene: TRBV7-8
D gene: -
J gene: TRBJ1-2
clone size: -